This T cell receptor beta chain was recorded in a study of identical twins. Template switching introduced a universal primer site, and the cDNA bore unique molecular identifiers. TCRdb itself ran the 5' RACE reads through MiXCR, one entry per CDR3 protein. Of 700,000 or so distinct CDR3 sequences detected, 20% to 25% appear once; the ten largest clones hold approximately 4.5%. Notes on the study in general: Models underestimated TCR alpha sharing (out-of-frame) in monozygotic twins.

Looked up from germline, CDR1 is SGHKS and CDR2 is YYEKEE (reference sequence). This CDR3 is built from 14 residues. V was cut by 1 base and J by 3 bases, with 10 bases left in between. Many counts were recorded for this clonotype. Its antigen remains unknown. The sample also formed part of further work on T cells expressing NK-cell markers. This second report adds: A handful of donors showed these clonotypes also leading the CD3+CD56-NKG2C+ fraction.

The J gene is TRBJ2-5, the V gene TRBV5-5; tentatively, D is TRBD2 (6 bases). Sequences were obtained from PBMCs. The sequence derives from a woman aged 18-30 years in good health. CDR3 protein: CASSLWEAKETQYF. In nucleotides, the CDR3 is TGTGCCAGCAGCTTGTGGGAGGCAAAAGAGACCCAGTACTTC.